This T cell receptor beta chain was documented in a study of T cells expressing NK-cell markers. TCRdb processed the 5' RACE reads again and assigns one entry to each CDR3 protein, with no DNA. Reported are 350,000 to 450,000 distinct CDR3 sequences; the ten largest clones contain over 4%. The germline gives CDR1 MNHNS, CDR2 SASEGT. The CDR3 has 15 residues. The clonotype comes from a man aged 18-69 years in good health. This chain links TRBV6-1 with TRBJ2-6. The sample comprised blood T cells: a sorted CD56 or NKG2C T cell subset, CD4+ or CD8+ T cells, or bulk PBMC T cells (not recorded which). CDR3: CASIPSKSGANVLTF.